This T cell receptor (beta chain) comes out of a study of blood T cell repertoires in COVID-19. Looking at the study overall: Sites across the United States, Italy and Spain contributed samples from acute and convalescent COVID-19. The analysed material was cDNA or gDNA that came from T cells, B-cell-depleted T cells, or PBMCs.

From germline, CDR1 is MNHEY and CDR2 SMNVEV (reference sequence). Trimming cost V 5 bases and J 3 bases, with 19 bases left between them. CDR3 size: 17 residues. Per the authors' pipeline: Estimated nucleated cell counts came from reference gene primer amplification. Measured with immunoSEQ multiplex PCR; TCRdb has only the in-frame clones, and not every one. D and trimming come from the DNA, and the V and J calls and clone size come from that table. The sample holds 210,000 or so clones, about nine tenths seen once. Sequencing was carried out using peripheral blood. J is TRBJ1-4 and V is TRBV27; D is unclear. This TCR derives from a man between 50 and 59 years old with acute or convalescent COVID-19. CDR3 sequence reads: CASSVGWAQAANEKLFF. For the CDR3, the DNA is TGTGCCAGCAGTGTGGGTTGGGCCCAAGCAGCTAATGAAAAACTGTTTTTT.